The next 6 T cell receptor beta chains were all read from a single sample in a study of blood T cell repertoires in COVID-19. Sequencing was performed with immunoSEQ multiplex PCR; in TCRdb, only in-frame clones are kept and a portion is missing. The table shows about 190,000 clones, with roughly 80% occurring only once. Material: peripheral blood. The receptors come from a human donor in a cohort sampled during active COVID-19.

Turning to this clone: The junction departs from the called germline gene at one end, perhaps through a read error. The chain employs TRBV6-5 and TRBJ2-1; no firm D call. Germline V CDR1 and CDR2: MNHEY, SVGAGI. CDR3 length: 11 amino acids. CDR3 region: CVSRSYNEQFF. The DNA for the CDR3 is TGTGTCAGCAGGTCGTACAATGAGCAGTTCTTC.

This clone was seen only a few times. The CDR3 region has the DNA TGTGCCAGCAGCTTTAGACAGGGGGCTCAGCCCCAGCATTTT. Its translation: CASSFRQGAQPQHF. This sequence joins TRBV5-6 and TRBJ1-5; 10 bases are a match to TRBD1. There are 14 residues in the CDR3. Germline assignment: CDR1 SGHDT and CDR2 YYEEEE. The V gene end was trimmed by 2 bases and the J gene end by 6 bases; junction bases not matched to a gene: 2.

This rearrangement joins TRBV6-6 to TRBJ1-1; no clear D gene. V lost 6 bases to trimming and J lost 3 bases, with 11 bases between them. Germline V lookup: CDR1 MNHNY, CDR2 SVGAGI (reference sequence). The CDR3 length is 13 residues. The CDR3 coding sequence is TGTGCCAGCAGCTCCGTAGTCGACACTGAAGCTTTCTTT. Its translation: CASSSVVDTEAFF.

This chain joins TRBV10-3 and TRBJ2-5; 15 bases line up with TRBD2. Looked up from germline, CDR1 is ENHRY and CDR2 is SYGVKD. The V gene end was trimmed by 7 bases and the J gene end by 4 bases; junction bases not matched to a gene: 7. The CDR3 runs 16 residues. In DNA, the CDR3 is TGTGCCATCACCAAGGGACTAGCGGGAGGAGGAGAGACCCAGTACTTC. Its protein product is CAITKGLAGGGETQYF.

This clone was picked up many times. The V gene is TRBV19, the J gene TRBJ2-7; D may be TRBD1 (5 bases). The length of the CDR3 is 13 residues. Germline lookup yields CDR1 LNHDA and CDR2 SQIVND (reference sequence). The V and J ends lost 4 bases and 3 bases respectively, with 10 bases between them. The CDR3, as DNA: TGTGCCAGTAGTAGTACAGGTATCTACGAGCAGTACTTC. It codes for CASSSTGIYEQYF.

The rearrangement uses TRBV19 and TRBJ1-6; 7 nucleotides align to TRBD1. J was trimmed by 5 bases and V by 5 bases; bases with no gene match: 3. The CDR3 totals 14 residues. Germline V gene lookup returns CDR1 LNHDA and CDR2 SQIVND (reference sequence). The CDR3 here is CASSATGDNSPLHF. The DNA of the CDR3 is TGTGCCAGTAGTGCAACAGGGGATAATTCACCCCTCCACTTT.